The 23 T cell receptor beta chains reported below all come from one sample, sequenced in a study of cytomegalovirus exposure and HLA in healthy donors. The PCR made use of 60 Vbeta and 13 Jbeta primers. The protocol was immunoSEQ multiplex PCR, while the TCRdb copy is restricted to in-frame clones and leaves out a portion. The table includes 160,000 or so clones, roughly 80% detected once. The sequencing input was PBMCs. These receptors came from a man aged 25 to 40 in good health and CMV-seropositive.

The rearrangement joins TRBV6-1 to TRBJ1-1, with 7 nucleotides matching TRBD1. The CDR3 has 15 amino acids. After removal of 4 bases from V and 1 base from J, the junction contained 6 bases not matched to a gene. CDR1 and CDR2 (germline): MNHNS, SASEGT. The CDR3 here is CASSAYRGPNTEAFF. CDR3 coding DNA: TGTGCCAGCAGTGCATACAGGGGACCGAACACTGAAGCTTTCTTT.

The CDR3 DNA sequence: TGTGCCAGCAGTGACCTCGGACAGGGGTTTATGAATGAGCAGTTCTTC. Amino acid sequence: CASSDLGQGFMNEQFF. The gene calls are TRBV25-1 and TRBJ2-1; 9 positions match TRBD1. This CDR3 contains 16 residues. V shed 3 bases and J 7 bases; nucleotides not matched to a gene: 10. CDR1 is MGHDK and CDR2 is SYGVNS in the germline V gene. Full variable domain (remainder filled in from reference TRBV25-1 and TRBJ2-1): EADIYQTPRYLVIGTGKKITLECSQTMGHDKMYWYQQDPGMELHLIHYSYGVNSTEKGDLSSESTVSRIRTEHFPLTLESARPSHTSQYLCASSDLGQGFMNEQFFGPGTRLTVL.

This rearrangement joins TRBV7-9 to TRBJ2-5; 11 positions agree with TRBD1. The CDR3 has 16 amino acids. V was pared by 4 bases and J by 3 bases, with 7 bases of the junction left unmatched. CDR1 is SEHNR, CDR2 FQNEAQ, per germline (reference sequence). Here the CDR3 DNA reads TGTGCCAGCAGCTCGGGAGGGGGACAGGGGGAAGAGACCCAGTACTTC. This translates into CASSSGGGQGEETQYF.

The chain joins TRBV29-1 to TRBJ2-3; 16 bases line up with TRBD2. Germline trimming cut 6 bases from V and 5 bases from J; bases unmatched to any gene: 5. The CDR3 covers 15 residues. The germline gives CDR1 SQVTM, CDR2 ANQGSEA. This chain's CDR3 is CSVQGTSGGVDTQYF. CDR3 DNA: TGCAGCGTCCAAGGGACTAGCGGGGGGGTAGATACGCAGTATTTT.

The chain joins TRBV5-1 to TRBJ2-7; weak D call: TRBD1 (5 bases). The germline V gene encodes CDR1 SGHRS and CDR2 YFSETQ. The CDR3 is 14 amino acids. Trimming cost V 4 bases and J 1 base, with 12 bases left between them. CDR3 DNA sequence: TGCGCCAGCAGCCCCACTGGGGCGTCCTACGAGCAGTACTTC. It encodes CASSPTGASYEQYF. The full variable domain, completed using reference TRBV5-1 and TRBJ2-7, is KAGVTQTPRYLIKTRGQQVTLSCSPISGHRSVSWYQQTPGQGLQFLFEYFSETQRNKGNFPGRFSGRQFSNSRSEMNVSTLELGDSALYLCASSPTGASYEQYFGPGTRLTVT.

The genes are TRBV18 and TRBJ2-7; D is unclear. CDR1 and CDR2 (germline): KGHSH, LQKENI. The V end lost 4 bases, the J end lost 5 bases, and 15 bases lay between the germline ends. The CDR3 is 14 residues long. The CDR3, as DNA: TGTGCCAGCTCACTGCAGAGAGGAATGGACGAGCAGTACTTC. This translates into CASSLQRGMDEQYF.

With regard to this clone: This sample includes further DNA sequences coding for the same CDR3. CDR3 residues: CASSNRGTDYGYTF. The CDR3 coding sequence is TGTGCCAGCAGCAATAGGGGGACGGACTATGGCTACACCTTC. The chain combines TRBV28 with TRBJ1-2; D possibly corresponds to TRBD1 (6 bases). CDR1 MDHEN and CDR2 SYDVKM come from the germline V gene. V gave up 6 bases and J gave up 3 bases, with 14 bases separating them. This CDR3 has 14 amino acids.

J is TRBJ2-1 and V is TRBV27; the D gene is possibly TRBD1 (6 bases). CDR1 is MNHEY, CDR2 SMNVEV, per germline (reference sequence). Deletions cut 6 bases from V and 2 bases from J, with 14 bases between. CDR3 size: 15 residues. CDR3 sequence: CASRVDRDTYNEQFF. DNA for the CDR3: TGTGCCAGCAGAGTCGACCGGGACACCTACAATGAGCAGTTCTTC.

This rearrangement joins TRBV6-1 to TRBJ2-7; TRBD2 aligns across 15 bases. Germline-derived CDR1 and CDR2 are MNHNS and SASEGT. CDR3 length equals 15 residues. J was trimmed by 7 bases and V by 3 bases; bases with no gene match: 4. This chain's CDR3 is CASSDLGLAGGEQYF. CDR3 bases: TGTGCCAGCAGTGACCTCGGACTAGCGGGGGGGGAGCAGTACTTC.

The chain has TRBV9 and TRBJ1-2; D ambiguous. Germline CDR1 is SGDLS and CDR2 is YYNGEE. Trimming removed 8 bases from V and 0 bases from J, with 11 bases in between. The CDR3 length is 13 residues. The CDR3 here is CASNRGSNYGYTF. CDR3 nucleotide sequence: TGTGCCAGTAATAGAGGGTCTAACTATGGCTACACCTTC.

The rearrangement joins TRBV19 to TRBJ2-5; D possibly corresponds to TRBD1 (5 bases). CDR1 and CDR2 (germline): LNHDA, SQIVND (reference sequence). Trimming cost V 1 base and J 4 bases, with 19 bases left between them. This CDR3 contains 17 residues. CDR3 DNA: TGTGCCAGTAGTATAGTAAAGGACACCACAAGGGGAGAGACCCAGTACTTC. Residues: CASSIVKDTTRGETQYF. The variable domain in full, completed from reference TRBV19 and TRBJ2-5, reads DGGITQSPKYLFRKEGQNVTLSCEQNLNHDAMYWYRQDPGQGLRLIYYSQIVNDFQKGDIAEGYSVSREKKESFPLTVTSAQKNPTAFYLCASSIVKDTTRGETQYFGPGTRLLVL.

This clone was seen more than once but under ten times. V usage is TRBV7-9 and J usage is TRBJ2-1; 9 nucleotides line up with TRBD2. This CDR3 has 16 residues. Germline V gene lookup returns CDR1 SEHNR and CDR2 FQNEAQ (reference sequence). With V trimmed by 0 bases and J by 8 bases, 8 bases remained unmatched. The CDR3 reads CASSLATGGGADEQFF. The CDR3 nucleotides are TGTGCCAGCAGCTTAGCGACCGGCGGGGGGGCTGATGAGCAGTTCTTC.

This clone was counted between two and nine times. The chain has TRBV4-1 and TRBJ2-7; the match to TRBD2 covers 7 bases. The CDR3 covers 14 residues. Trimming cost V 1 base and J 3 bases; bases outside gene matches: 3. Per germline, CDR1 MGHRA and CDR2 YSYEKL. CDR3 protein: CASSQGASGYEQYF. The CDR3 nucleotides are TGCGCCAGCAGCCAAGGTGCTAGCGGCTACGAGCAGTACTTC.

This clone occurred once. J is TRBJ2-3 and V is TRBV7-7, with 9 bases that match TRBD1. CDR3 length: 16 residues. The junction had 12 bases not matched to a gene; V was cut back by 5 bases and J by 6 bases. The germline CDR1 and CDR2 sequences are SSHAT and FNYEAQ (reference sequence). This CDR3 reads CASSPTRGGQGDTQYF. The CDR3 DNA is TGTGCCAGCAGCCCTACCCGAGGCGGACAGGGGGATACGCAGTATTTT.

The chain recombines TRBV7-9 with TRBJ1-6; 10 bases agree with TRBD1. J was trimmed by 11 bases and V by 5 bases; bases with no gene match: 12. Looked up from germline, CDR1 is SEHNR and CDR2 is FQNEAQ (reference sequence). The CDR3 is 16 residues long. DNA of the CDR3: TGTGCCAGCAGCCCGAGGGCCGGGACAGGGGTCCCACCCCTCCACTTT. Its translation is CASSPRAGTGVPPLHF.

The genes are TRBV5-4 and TRBJ1-2, with 10 bases aligning to TRBD1. The junction had 7 bases not matched to a gene; V was cut back by 6 bases and J by 8 bases. Germline-derived CDR1 and CDR2 are SGHNT and YYREEE (reference sequence). The CDR3 runs 13 residues. The CDR3 DNA follows: TGTGCCAGCACCCCGACAGGGGGCAGCGGCTACACCTTC. Protein product: CASTPTGGSGYTF.

DNA of the CDR3: TGTGCCAGCAGCCCCACGGGGGAGTACAATGAGCAGTTCTTC. It translates to CASSPTGEYNEQFF. The genes are TRBV27 and TRBJ2-1; weak D call: TRBD2 (6 bases). This CDR3 has 14 residues. The germline gives CDR1 MNHEY, CDR2 SMNVEV (reference sequence). Trimming removed 6 bases from V and 4 bases from J, with 13 bases in between.

CDR3 coding DNA: TGTGCCAGCAGCACCACAGGAATTAGCAATCAGCCCCAGCATTTT. This encodes CASSTTGISNQPQHF. V is TRBV14 and J is TRBJ1-5; a weak D match, TRBD1 (5 bases). V dropped 5 bases and J dropped 0 bases, with 11 bases sitting between them. The CDR3 has 15 residues. From germline, CDR1 is SGHDN and CDR2 FVKESK.

The V gene is TRBV4-1, the J gene TRBJ1-3; D perhaps matches TRBD1 (5 bases). The CDR3 runs 15 residues. Trimming pared 2 bases from V and 0 bases from J, leaving 8 bases between. Germline CDR1 is MGHRA and CDR2 is YSYEKL. The CDR3 region is CASSQPTDSGNTIYF. CDR3 nucleotide sequence: TGCGCCAGCAGCCAACCGACAGACTCTGGAAACACCATATATTTT.

The CDR3 loop is CASSLRTGGYGANVLTF. Written as DNA, the CDR3 is TGCGCCAGCAGCTTGAGGACAGGGGGGTATGGGGCCAACGTCCTGACTTTC. The V and J genes are TRBV5-1 and TRBJ2-6; the match to TRBD1 covers 10 bases. The CDR3 covers 17 residues. Germline V gene data show CDR1 as SGHRS and CDR2 as YFSETQ. Unmatched junction bases numbered 4, after V lost 1 base and J lost 3 bases. The complete variable domain, with remaining parts taken from reference TRBV5-1 and TRBJ2-6, reads KAGVTQTPRYLIKTRGQQVTLSCSPISGHRSVSWYQQTPGQGLQFLFEYFSETQRNKGNFPGRFSGRQFSNSRSEMNVSTLELGDSALYLCASSLRTGGYGANVLTFGAGSRLTVL.

V and J are TRBV25-1 and TRBJ2-7; 7 bases are shared with TRBD1. The CDR3 is 14 residues long. Germline V gene sequence: CDR1 MGHDK, CDR2 SYGVNS. Losses at the gene ends were 1 base for V and 2 bases for J; bases not matched to a gene: 2. CDR3 amino acids: CASSESTGTYEQYF. CDR3 bases: TGTGCCAGCAGTGAATCGACAGGGACCTACGAGCAGTACTTC.

This clone was counted once. The chain joins TRBV5-1 to TRBJ2-7; D unclear. Between the trimmed V and J ends, which lost 0 bases and 1 base, there was a span of 8 bases. There are 14 residues in the CDR3. Germline CDR1 reads SGHRS; CDR2 reads YFSETQ. The CDR3 DNA sequence: TGCGCCAGCAGCTTGGCCCTCCCTTCCTACGAGCAGTACTTC. Its translation is CASSLALPSYEQYF.

This clone is a singleton in its sample. The same CDR3 also results from other DNA sequences found in this sample. V usage is TRBV7-2 and J usage is TRBJ2-7; TRBD1 matches 8 bases. The CDR3 spans 13 residues. Trimming cost V 5 bases and J 4 bases; bases outside gene matches: 4. Germline CDR1 and CDR2: SGHTA and FQGNSA. DNA for the CDR3: TGTGCCAGCAGCCCAGGGGGCATGTACGAGCAGTACTTC. Encoded protein: CASSPGGMYEQYF.